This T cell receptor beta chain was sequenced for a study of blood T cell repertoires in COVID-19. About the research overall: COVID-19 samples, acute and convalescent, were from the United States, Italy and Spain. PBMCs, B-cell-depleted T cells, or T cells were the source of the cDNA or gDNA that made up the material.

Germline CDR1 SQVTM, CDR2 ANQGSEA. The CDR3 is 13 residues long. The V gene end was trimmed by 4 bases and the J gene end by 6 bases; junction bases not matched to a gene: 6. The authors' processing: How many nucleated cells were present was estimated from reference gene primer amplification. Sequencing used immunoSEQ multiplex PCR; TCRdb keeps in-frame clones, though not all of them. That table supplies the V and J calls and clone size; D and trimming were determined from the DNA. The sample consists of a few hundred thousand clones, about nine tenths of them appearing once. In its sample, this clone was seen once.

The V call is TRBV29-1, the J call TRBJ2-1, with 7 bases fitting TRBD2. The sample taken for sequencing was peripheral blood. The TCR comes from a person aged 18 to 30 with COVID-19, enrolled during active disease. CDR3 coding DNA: TGCAGCGTTGGCGGGAGATTTCGCAATGAGCAGTTCTTC. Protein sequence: CSVGGRFRNEQFF.